This T cell receptor beta chain was captured in a study of blood T cell repertoires in COVID-19. Study details: T cells, B-cell-depleted T cells, or PBMCs provided the cDNA or gDNA that served as material.

J lost 3 bases, V lost 0 bases, and 1 base had no gene match. Germline V gene sequence: CDR1 LGHDT, CDR2 YNNKEL (reference sequence). The CDR3 runs to 14 residues. Assay used: immunoSEQ multiplex PCR; TCRdb lists only in-frame clones, some missing. The sample lists 150,000 to 180,000 clones, approximately 85% occurring once. One Seattle source followed patients from active infection through their disease course. The source is a man between 60 and 75 years old with COVID-19, enrolled during active disease. The chain is built from TRBV3-1 (or the pseudogene TRBV3-2) and TRBJ2-7; 8 bases fit TRBD1. Sequenced material: peripheral blood. CDR3: CASSQDRGHYEQYF. CDR3 nucleotides: TGTGCCAGCAGCCAAGACAGGGGGCACTACGAGCAGTACTTC.